A single T cell receptor beta chain is shown here with its context. Its antigen is currently not known. Base qualities were left out, and no much larger clone turns up one base away. This entry belongs to a study of control samples from healthy donors and cancer patients (dated by TCRdb to 2018 to 2021). Library preparation was by the immunoSEQ multiplex PCR assay. TCRdb carries this immuneACCESS record with in-frame sequences only. Its versions omit some clonotypes, under half of them owing to an unresolved V gene in the studies checked, with the rest unexplained. This sample is represented by 35,000 to 50,000 clones; around 87% of them were singletons. The top ten hold approximately 10% of the sample. From the cysteine up to the phenylalanine, the CDR3 has a length of 15 residues. The CDR3 DNA has 45 bases and is translated from base 1. A distance of 17 bases separates the germline ends of V and J, which lose 5 bases and 4 bases respectively. As encoded in the germline V gene, CDR1 is LGHNT while CDR2 is FRNRAP.

The sample comprised PBMCs. The rearranged chain carries TRBV12-5 and TRBJ2-5; the D gene is possibly TRBD1, with 6 bases matching. This clonotype was obtained from a woman aged 55 to 70 with lung cancer. The base sequence is TGTGCTAGTGGTCTACAGGGAATAGTGTTAGAGACCCAGTACTTC. This gives the protein CASGLQGIVLETQYF.